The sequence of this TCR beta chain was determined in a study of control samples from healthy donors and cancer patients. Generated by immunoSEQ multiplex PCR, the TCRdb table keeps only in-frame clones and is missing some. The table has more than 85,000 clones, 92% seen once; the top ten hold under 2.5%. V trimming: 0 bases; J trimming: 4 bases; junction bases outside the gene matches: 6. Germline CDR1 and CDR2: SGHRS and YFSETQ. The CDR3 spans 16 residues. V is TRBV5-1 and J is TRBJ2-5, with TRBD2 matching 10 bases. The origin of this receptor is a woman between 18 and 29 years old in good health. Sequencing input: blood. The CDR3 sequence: CASSLEPSGRLETQYF. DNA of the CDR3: TGCGCCAGCAGCTTGGAACCTAGCGGGAGACTAGAGACCCAGTACTTC.